The rows below give T cell receptor beta chains drawn from one sample of a study of T cell changes during pregnancy in multiple sclerosis. Method: immunoSEQ multiplex PCR; TCRdb's copy keeps in-frame clones and lacks some. The sample holds about 93,000 clones; approximately 92% are singletons and the top ten take more than 2%. The sequenced sample was peripheral blood, obtained after pregnancy. Receptors were obtained from a female donor with multiple sclerosis, enrolled in a pregnancy study. The CDR3 runs from the conserved cysteine through the conserved F or W. The D gene is left open where the match is weak. Not all rows give a size; the values are once, few, many and, for expanded clones, a class.

V,J,size,D,CDR3,DNA
TRBV5-1,TRBJ2-1,-,-,CASSLITSLLGEQFF,TGCGCCAGCAGCTTGATTACTAGTCTCTTGGGGGAGCAGTTCTTC
TRBV6-1,TRBJ1-5,-,TRBD1,CASSEDRAFYQPQHF,TGTGCCAGCAGTGAGGACAGGGCCTTCTATCAGCCCCAGCATTTT
TRBV7-9,TRBJ2-7,-,-,CATPPNEQYF,TGTGCCACCCCCCCTAACGAGCAGTACTTC
TRBV19,TRBJ1-1,-,-,CASIDMGGVIGTEAFF,TGTGCCAGTATCGATATGGGGGGGGTAATTGGGACTGAAGCTTTCTTT
TRBV7-9,TRBJ1-1,-,-,CASSFQQEAFF,TGTGCCAGCAGCTTCCAACAGGAAGCTTTCTTT
TRBV27,TRBJ2-6,-,TRBD1,CASSSTTGGSFAGANVLTF,TGTGCCAGCAGTTCAACGACAGGGGGCAGTTTCGCTGGGGCCAACGTCCTGACTTTC
TRBV5-1,TRBJ1-4,-,-,CASSLAGSEREKLFF,TGCGCCAGCAGCTTGGCCGGGAGCGAGAGGGAAAAACTGTTTTTT
TRBV5-1,TRBJ2-6,-,-,CASSSGGNSGANVLTF,TGCGCCAGCAGCTCCGGCGGTAACTCTGGGGCCAACGTCCTGACTTTC
TRBV12-5,TRBJ2-2,-,-,CASGLILGSSPANTGELFF,TGTGCTAGTGGTTTGATCCTCGGGTCCTCCCCTGCTAATACCGGGGAGCTGTTTTTT
TRBV4-1,TRBJ2-7,-,-,CASSQVETRLYEQYF,TGCGCCAGCAGCCAAGTGGAGACTAGGCTCTACGAGCAGTACTTC
TRBV6-6,TRBJ2-1,-,TRBD2,CASTWEGPYNEQFF,TGTGCCAGCACTTGGGAGGGCCCCTACAATGAGCAGTTCTTC
TRBV18,TRBJ1-6,-,TRBD1,CASSPITGGSYNSPLHF,TGTGCCAGCTCACCAATAACAGGGGGCTCCTATAATTCACCCCTCCACTTT
TRBV5-1,TRBJ2-4,once,-,CASSLGRAGGIQYF,TGCGCCAGCAGCCTTGGACGGGCCGGGGGCATTCAGTACTTC
TRBV9,TRBJ1-6,-,TRBD1,CASSVRGQENSPLHF,TGTGCCAGCAGCGTCCGGGGACAGGAAAATTCACCCCTCCACTTT
TRBV29-1,TRBJ1-1,-,TRBD1,CSVVPTGVLSYGIRDTEAFF,TGCAGCGTTGTCCCAACAGGGGTGTTGTCCTATGGAATTAGGGACACTGAAGCTTTCTTT
TRBV15,TRBJ1-4,-,-,CATSATSGGLVNEKLFF,TGTGCCACCAGCGCAACCTCCGGGGGGCTGGTTAATGAAAAACTGTTTTTT
TRBV4-2,TRBJ2-5,once,TRBD2,CASSQGRGGHEGTQYF,TGTGCCAGCAGCCAAGGGCGGGGGGGCCACGAAGGGACCCAGTACTTC
TRBV6-6,TRBJ2-5,-,-,CASREQVQETQYF,TGTGCCAGCAGGGAACAGGTACAAGAGACCCAGTACTTC
TRBV4-2,TRBJ2-7,-,-,CASSQDQGIGEQYF,TGTGCCAGCAGCCAAGATCAGGGAATCGGCGAGCAGTACTTC
TRBV27,TRBJ1-1,-,-,CASRSGESNTEAFF,TGTGCCAGTAGGAGCGGGGAATCGAACACTGAAGCTTTCTTT
TRBV2,TRBJ1-1,-,TRBD1,CAWTGNTEAFF,TGTGCCTGGACAGGGAACACTGAAGCTTTCTTT
TRBV30,TRBJ2-3,-,-,CAWSVAGFTQYF,TGTGCCTGGAGTGTTGCAGGTTTTACGCAGTATTTT
TRBV6-5,TRBJ1-1,-,-,CASSYGGEMNTEAFF,TGTGCCAGCAGTTACGGGGGGGAGATGAACACTGAAGCTTTCTTT
TRBV30,TRBJ2-5,-,TRBD2,CAWSSGGALGTQYF,TGTGCCTGGAGTTCGGGGGGGGCACTCGGGACCCAGTACTTC
TRBV27,TRBJ2-7,once,TRBD2,CASSLTSGRYEQYF,TGTGCCAGCAGTTTAACTAGCGGGAGATACGAGCAGTACTTC
TRBV10-3,TRBJ1-3,once,-,CAIQGSGNTIYF,TGTGCCATACAGGGATCCGGAAACACCATATATTTT
TRBV5-1,TRBJ2-1,-,TRBD2,CASSPGLADYNEQFF,TGCGCCAGCAGCCCGGGACTAGCGGACTACAATGAGCAGTTCTTC
TRBV29-1,TRBJ2-2,-,TRBD1,CSVGGTGGGGELFF,TGCAGCGTTGGGGGGACAGGGGGCGGCGGGGAGCTGTTTTTT
TRBV6-5,TRBJ2-1,-,-,CASSLQQEHEQFF,TGTGCCAGCAGTTTACAACAGGAACATGAGCAGTTCTTC
TRBV12-5,TRBJ1-2,-,-,CASGPRGDYYGYTF,TGTGCTAGTGGCCCCAGGGGTGACTACTATGGCTACACCTTC
TRBV14,TRBJ2-5,-,-,CASSPWQASQETQYF,TGTGCCAGCAGTCCATGGCAGGCCAGCCAAGAGACCCAGTACTTC
TRBV5-1,TRBJ1-3,-,-,CASSLEFSGSSGNTIYF,TGCGCCAGCAGCTTGGAGTTTTCGGGGAGCTCTGGAAACACCATATATTTT
TRBV2,TRBJ2-2,-,TRBD1,CASSVGTGENTGELFF,TGTGCCAGCAGCGTAGGGACAGGCGAGAACACCGGGGAGCTGTTTTTT
TRBV28,TRBJ1-6,few,-,CASRLSGARYSPLHF,TGTGCCAGCAGGCTATCAGGGGCTCGGTATTCACCCCTCCACTTT
TRBV19,TRBJ2-6,-,-,CASSILGTQDSGANVLTF,TGTGCCAGTAGTATCCTCGGGACACAGGACTCTGGGGCCAACGTCCTGACTTTC
TRBV4-3,TRBJ1-1,-,-,CASSQESLGAEAFF,TGCGCCAGCAGCCAAGAATCCCTGGGAGCTGAAGCTTTCTTT
TRBV15,TRBJ2-5,-,TRBD2,CATSRDVTSGRETQYF,TGTGCCACCAGCAGAGACGTGACTAGCGGGCGGGAGACCCAGTACTTC
TRBV10-1,TRBJ1-1,-,-,CASSEAVRGTEAFF,TGCGCCAGCAGTGAGGCAGTCAGAGGGACTGAAGCTTTCTTT
TRBV6-5,TRBJ2-5,-,-,CAGSYSTVGLQETQYF,TGTGCCGGCAGTTACTCGACTGTGGGACTTCAAGAGACCCAGTACTTC
TRBV6-5,TRBJ2-5,-,-,CASSYKVPPGGTQYF,TGTGCCAGCAGTTACAAAGTCCCCCCCGGGGGGACCCAGTACTTC
TRBV6-5,TRBJ1-1,-,TRBD1,CASSYATDRGYTEAFF,TGTGCCAGCAGTTATGCGACGGACAGGGGCTACACTGAAGCTTTCTTT
TRBV5-1,TRBJ1-1,once,-,CASSPGGPMNTEAFF,TGCGCCAGCAGCCCGGGGGGGCCGATGAACACTGAAGCTTTCTTT
TRBV7-2,TRBJ1-3,-,-,CASSSDGISGNTIYF,TGTGCCAGCAGCTCGGACGGGATCTCTGGAAACACCATATATTTT
TRBV18,TRBJ2-7,few,-,CASSPDIYEQYF,TGTGCCAGCTCACCAGACATCTACGAGCAGTACTTC
TRBV4-3,TRBJ2-1,-,-,CASSVTAKAYNEQFF,TGCGCCAGCAGCGTGACAGCAAAAGCGTACAATGAGCAGTTCTTC
TRBV5-6,TRBJ2-7,-,-,CASSLAPGAYEQYF,TGTGCCAGCAGCTTGGCCCCAGGCGCCTACGAGCAGTACTTC
TRBV19,TRBJ1-1,-,-,CASSMETGRGMNTEAFF,TGTGCCAGTAGTATGGAAACAGGGAGGGGGATGAACACTGAAGCTTTCTTT
TRBV18,TRBJ2-1,-,TRBD2,CASLAGDEQFF,TGTGCCAGCCTAGCGGGGGATGAGCAGTTCTTC
TRBV14,TRBJ1-4,-,-,CASSQLEFNEKLFF,TGTGCCAGCAGCCAACTTGAGTTTAATGAAAAACTGTTTTTT
TRBV11-2,TRBJ2-7,-,TRBD1,CASSLDRTGISYEQYF,TGTGCCAGCAGCTTAGACCGGACAGGAATCTCCTACGAGCAGTACTTC
TRBV9,TRBJ2-3,-,TRBD2,CASSAPGTRPDTQYF,TGTGCCAGCAGCGCCCCAGGGACTAGGCCAGATACGCAGTATTTT
TRBV19,TRBJ2-5,-,TRBD2,CASNHGLAGGRDTETQYF,TGTGCCAGTAACCACGGACTAGCGGGAGGGCGGGATACGGAGACCCAGTACTTC